This T cell receptor beta chain was found in a study of blood T cell repertoires in COVID-19. Germline V gene data show CDR1 as LGHDT and CDR2 as YNNKEL (reference sequence). This CDR3 region has 13 residues. V shed 4 bases and J 9 bases; nucleotides not matched to a gene: 3. This clone was detected a few times. The table came from immunoSEQ multiplex PCR; TCRdb's copy has only in-frame clones and leaves some out. The profile shows 55,000 to 70,000 clones, approximately 86% of them singletons. Sequencing was done on a sample of peripheral blood. The origin of this receptor is a woman in her 70s with active COVID-19. The chain couples TRBV3-1 (or the pseudogene TRBV3-2) to TRBJ2-1; TRBD2 matches 10 bases. DNA for the CDR3: TGTGCCAGCAGCCCCTTAGCGGGAGGTGAGCAGTTCTTC. Translated: CASSPLAGGEQFF.